This T cell receptor (beta chain) is drawn from a study of metastatic and nonmetastatic thyroid tumors. Germline CDR1 reads MNHNS; CDR2 reads SASEGT. The junction had 12 bases not matched to a gene; V was cut back by 5 bases and J by 4 bases. The CDR3 consists of 17 residues. Nobody among the patients had been given any treatment before thyroid surgery. TCRdb re-clonotyped the PCR reads via MiXCR. The sample contains about 17,000 clones, roughly 25% of which appear only once. This clone has a count of ten or more. The chain is built from TRBV6-1 and TRBJ1-3; 9 nucleotides align to TRBD1. The sequenced sample was tumor tissue. The TCR sequence derives from a female donor with papillary thyroid cancer or a benign thyroid nodule (not recorded which). Some clones in this sample may be carry-over from other donors' samples. The CDR3 bases are TGTGCCAGCAGTCCCCGAGGCGGACAGGGGAAAGGAAACACCATATATTTT. This gives the protein CASSPRGGQGKGNTIYF.